Below, one TCR beta chain is given with its context. What it binds is not known. Through a sample-barcoded 5' primer and a J-beta primer mix, a second PCR was run for roughly 7 to 11 cycles. In TCRdb, the 5' RACE reads were re-called with MiXCR into one record per CDR3 protein. The data hold hundreds of thousands of distinct CDR3 sequences, with about 27% observed a single time. These data belong to a study of blood T cells in healthy people across ages. V was clipped by 3 bases and J by 5 bases; unmatched bases: 8. Germline CDR1 is SQVTM and CDR2 is ANQGSEA. The CDR3 sequence is 15 residues long. Study observations and caveats: With naive T cell percentage, TCR beta diversity showed a strong correlation. Compared with aged donors, long-lived donors showed fewer expanded clones, suggesting selection.

A further study also used this sample, focusing on T cells of mothers and their children.

The specimen sequenced was blood. The receptor comes from a boy aged 2 to 10 in good health. The chain links TRBV29-1 to TRBJ2-2; TRBD2 matches 8 bases. The CDR3 here is CSVDSRGGRTGELFF. CDR3 coding DNA: TGCAGCGTTGACTCTCGGGGGGGCCGTACCGGGGAGCTGTTTTTT.